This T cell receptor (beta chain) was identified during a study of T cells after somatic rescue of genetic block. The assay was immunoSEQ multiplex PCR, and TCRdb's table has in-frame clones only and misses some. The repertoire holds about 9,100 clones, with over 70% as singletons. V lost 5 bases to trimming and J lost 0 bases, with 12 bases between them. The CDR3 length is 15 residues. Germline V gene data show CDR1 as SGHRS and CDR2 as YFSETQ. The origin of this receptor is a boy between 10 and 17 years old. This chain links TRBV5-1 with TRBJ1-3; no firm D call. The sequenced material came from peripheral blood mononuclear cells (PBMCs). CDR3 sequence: CASSTKPLSGNTIYF. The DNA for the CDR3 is TGCGCCAGCAGTACAAAACCACTCTCTGGAAACACCATATATTTT.